Below are 19 T cell receptor beta chains sequenced from a single sample in a study of T cells expressing NK-cell markers. TCRdb reprocessed the 5' RACE reads and keeps a single row for each CDR3 protein, giving no DNA. In total, the table holds some 450,000 distinct CDR3 sequences. The material sequenced was blood T cells: a sorted CD56 or NKG2C T cell subset, CD4+ or CD8+ T cells, or bulk PBMC T cells (not recorded which). The receptor set was obtained from a woman between 18 and 70 years old in good health.

The rearrangement joins TRBV6-1 to TRBJ1-2; TCRdb's assignment of TRBD1 cannot be checked, as there is no DNA. CDR3 size: 13 residues. The germline V gene has CDR1 MNHNS and CDR2 SASEGT. CDR3 sequence reads: CASSRQGGNGYTF.

The V gene is TRBV7-2, the J gene TRBJ2-1. The CDR3 consists of 15 residues. Germline V CDR1 and CDR2: SGHTA, FQGNSA. CDR3: CASSWYVGLTNEQFF.

This chain links TRBV11-1 with TRBJ2-3; absent DNA, TCRdb's TRBD1 call cannot be checked. From germline, CDR1 is SGHAT and CDR2 FQDESV (reference sequence). The CDR3 spans 18 residues. The CDR3 loop reads CASSFPVPGGGNTDTQYF. The whole variable domain, remainder taken from reference TRBV11-1 and TRBJ2-3, is EAEVAQSPRYKITEKSQAVAFWCDPISGHATLYWYRQILGQGPELLVQFQDESVVDDSQLPKDRFSAERLKGVDSTLKIQPAELGDSAMYLCASSFPVPGGGNTDTQYFGPGTRLTVL.

The V call is TRBV6-1, the J call TRBJ1-5; the TRBD1 assignment by TCRdb is unverifiable without DNA. CDR3 length: 16 residues. Germline lookup yields CDR1 MNHNS and CDR2 SASEGT. Here the CDR3 reads CASRTLQGPLDQPQHF.

The V gene is TRBV7-8, the J gene TRBJ1-6; TCRdb lists TRBD1, though no DNA is available to test this call. Germline CDR1 and CDR2: SGHVS and FQNEAQ. The length of the CDR3 is 12 residues. This CDR3 reads CASSWGGSPLHF.

This rearrangement joins TRBV20-1 to TRBJ2-2; the D call of TRBD2 rests on TCRdb alone, since no DNA is present to check it. The CDR3 consists of 14 residues. In germline, CDR1 is DFQATT, CDR2 SNEGSKA (reference sequence). CDR3: CSARTSAFTGELFF.

The gene calls are TRBV10-2 and TRBJ2-6; TCRdb indicates TRBD1, and absent DNA this call remains unverified. Germline lookup yields CDR1 WSHSY and CDR2 SAAADI. The CDR3 is made up of 16 amino acids. The CDR3 protein is CASSDRGHSGANVLTF.

The rearrangement links TRBV7-2 to TRBJ1-1; TCRdb returns TRBD1, unconfirmable since there is no DNA. This CDR3 has 13 residues. From germline, CDR1 is SGHTA and CDR2 FQGNSA. CDR3 sequence reads: CASRQGGGTEAFF.

V usage is TRBV14 and J usage is TRBJ2-4; TCRdb picks TRBD1, but there is no DNA to check that call. Per the germline V gene, CDR1 is SGHDN and CDR2 is FVKESK. CDR3 length: 11 residues. This CDR3 is CASSRGVIQYF.

This chain connects TRBV7-2 to TRBJ2-2; the D call from TCRdb, TRBD2, cannot be confirmed without DNA. Germline V gives CDR1 SGHTA, CDR2 FQGNSA. The CDR3 runs to 15 residues. Here the CDR3 reads CASSLRTSNTGELFF.

This rearrangement joins TRBV7-6 to TRBJ2-1. Germline lookup yields CDR1 SGHVS and CDR2 FNYEAQ. The CDR3 is 12 amino acids. The CDR3 reads CASRCNYNEQFF.

The rearrangement uses TRBV9 and TRBJ2-1. Germline values: CDR1 SGDLS, CDR2 YYNGEE. CDR3 length: 15 residues. The chain's CDR3 is CASSVAWSQHNEQFF.

The J gene is TRBJ2-3, the V gene TRBV7-9; absent DNA, TCRdb's TRBD1 call cannot be checked. Germline CDR1 is SEHNR and CDR2 is FQNEAQ (reference sequence). The CDR3 runs to 17 residues. The CDR3 spells CASSPPQPPGGTDTQYF.

Here the CDR3 reads CASSSRAMVMNTEAFF. The gene calls are TRBV7-2 and TRBJ1-1. The CDR3 totals 16 residues. Germline CDR1 SGHTA, CDR2 FQGNSA.

This chain joins TRBV20-1 and TRBJ2-5; TCRdb reports TRBD2, a call that lacks DNA to check it against. From germline, CDR1 is DFQATT and CDR2 SNEGSKA (reference sequence). The CDR3 is 15 amino acids. This chain's CDR3 is CSARDRPLLQETQYF.

This chain's CDR3 is CASSQGIRGYTF. The chain uses TRBV4-3 and TRBJ1-2. CDR1 and CDR2 from the germline V gene are LGHNA and YSLEER. This CDR3 has 12 residues.

V and J are TRBV12-3 or TRBV12-4 and TRBJ1-3; absent DNA, TCRdb's TRBD1 call cannot be checked. The CDR3 is 13 residues long. CDR3 sequence: CASSTGPGNTIYF.

This chain connects TRBV12-3 or TRBV12-4 to TRBJ2-7; TCRdb designates TRBD1, a call that cannot be tested without DNA. This CDR3 is 13 amino acids long. CDR3 residues: CASSWGQGYEQYF.

The chain joins TRBV27 to TRBJ1-1. The CDR3 sequence is 15 residues long. Germline V gene sequence: CDR1 MNHEY, CDR2 SMNVEV (reference sequence). CDR3 sequence: CASSLVGQLNTEAFF.